This TCR beta chain was sequenced for a study of Tregs in tolerant kidney transplant recipients. Findings and caveats of the study: The small number of patients limits these findings pending further validation. Expanding Tregs on activated donor B cells appeared to best identify donor-specific TCRbeta clones.

CD4+CD25+CD127- Tregs, CD4+CD25- non-Tregs, CD4 and CD8 cells were sorted. CDR1 is MDHEN, CDR2 SYDVKM, per germline. This CDR3 spans 15 amino acids. J lost 7 bases, V lost 3 bases, and 4 bases had no gene match. For this clone: Its antigen remains unidentified.

The data were produced by immunoSEQ multiplex PCR, yet TCRdb's version contains in-frame clones alone and is incomplete. The data show about 120,000 clones, about 90% seen once. This TCR was sampled from a human donor in good health. The material sequenced was CD4+ T cells from blood. The chain uses TRBV28 and TRBJ2-2; 11 positions match TRBD1. The CDR3 DNA reads as TGTGCCAGCAGTTTGGGGACAGGGGGTATCGGGGAGCTGTTTTTT. Translating gives CASSLGTGGIGELFF.